These T cell receptor beta chains were read from a single sample in a study of PD-L1 blockade in urothelial cancer. TCRdb's copy holds only in-frame clones and misses some; the assay was immunoSEQ multiplex PCR. The sample consists of tens of thousands of clones, 87% of them appearing once. The sequences come from PBMCs, collected around atezolizumab (anti-PD-L1) treatment. Receptor source: a man over 45 with urothelial cancer. Both conserved end residues are part of each CDR3. Each record gives: J gene, V gene, D gene, clone size, CDR3 DNA, CDR3 protein. D genes are given only for firm matches. Clone size is stated in some rows and not others, as once, few, many or a class when expanded.

TRBJ2-7,TRBV6-5,TRBD1,NA,TGTGCCAGCAGGGACAGGGTATCCTACGAGCAGTACTTC,CASRDRVSYEQYF
TRBJ1-4,TRBV7-9,TRBD1,NA,TGTGCCAGCAGGCTAGTCGGGACAGGGGTATATGCAACTAATGAAAAACTGTTTTTT,CASRLVGTGVYATNEKLFF
TRBJ2-1,TRBV2,NA,few,TGTGCCAGCAGTGAAGCGCTTGGGCACTTGATTGAGCAGTTCTTC,CASSEALGHLIEQFF
TRBJ2-1,TRBV27,TRBD2,NA,TGTGCCAGCCACGGCGGGAGCTCCTACAATGAGCAGTTCTTC,CASHGGSSYNEQFF
TRBJ1-5,TRBV10-2,TRBD1,NA,TGCGCCAGCCGTGACAGGGTTAGCAATCAGCCCCAGCATTTT,CASRDRVSNQPQHF
TRBJ1-2,TRBV11-2,NA,NA,TGTGCCAGCACCTCGGTAAGGGGAGGCTATGGCTACACCTTC,CASTSVRGGYGYTF
TRBJ2-7,TRBV5-1,TRBD2,NA,TGCGCCAGCAGCTTGGTTGGCGGGGGGCGTCGGGAGCAGTACTTC,CASSLVGGGRREQYF
TRBJ2-1,TRBV9,TRBD2,NA,TGTGCCAGCAGCTCTAGCGGGAGGTCCTACAATGAGCAGTTCTTC,CASSSSGRSYNEQFF
TRBJ2-2,TRBV7-3,TRBD1,NA,TGTGCCAGCAGCTGGACAGGGTCCGGGGAGCTGTTTTTT,CASSWTGSGELFF
TRBJ1-3,TRBV6-5,NA,NA,TGTGCCAGCAGTCCGACAGGAAATGGAAACACCATATATTTT,CASSPTGNGNTIYF
TRBJ2-7,TRBV6-6,TRBD2,NA,TGTGCCAGCAGTCGACTAGCGGGGTCCTACGAGCAGTACTTC,CASSRLAGSYEQYF
TRBJ2-7,TRBV25-1,TRBD2,NA,TGTGCCAGCAGTGCAACTACTAGCGGGAGGGCCCCAGGGTACTTC,CASSATTSGRAPGYF
TRBJ2-7,TRBV7-9,TRBD2,NA,TGTGCCAGCGTTACGGGAGGGGCACCCTACGAGCAGTACTTC,CASVTGGAPYEQYF
TRBJ2-1,TRBV7-9,NA,NA,TGTGCCAGCAGCCGAGGGTCCTGGCCCTTCAATGAGCAGTTCTTC,CASSRGSWPFNEQFF
TRBJ2-3,TRBV30,NA,once,TGTGCCTGGAGTGTAGCAGGGCCAGATACGCAGTATTTT,CAWSVAGPDTQYF
TRBJ2-5,TRBV7-6,TRBD2,NA,TGTGCCAGCAGCTTGGATCCTAGCGGGGTCTCCCAAGAGACCCAGTACTTC,CASSLDPSGVSQETQYF
TRBJ2-5,TRBV5-1,TRBD1,NA,TGCGCCAGCAGCTTGTTGACAGGGGGCTCGCAAGAGACCCAGTACTTC,CASSLLTGGSQETQYF
TRBJ2-7,TRBV11-2,NA,NA,TGTGTGGGCAGAGCACACGAGCAGTACTTC,CVGRAHEQYF
TRBJ2-2,TRBV7-7,TRBD1,NA,TGTGCTAGCAGCCCGGACAGGACTAACACCGGGGAGCTGTTTTTT,CASSPDRTNTGELFF
TRBJ2-3,TRBV28,TRBD2,NA,TGTGCCAGCAGTGAACCCTGGTATAGCGGGAGGAACACAGATACGCAGTATTTT,CASSEPWYSGRNTDTQYF
TRBJ2-3,TRBV7-9,TRBD1,once,TGTGCCAGCAGCTCTGGGACAGCCACCCATACGCAGTATTTT,CASSSGTATHTQYF
TRBJ2-7,TRBV7-2,TRBD2,NA,TGTGCCAGCAGCTTAGAGCTAGCGGCTACCTACGAGCAGTACTTC,CASSLELAATYEQYF
TRBJ2-1,TRBV11-3,TRBD1,NA,TGTGCCAGCAGCTTTGGAGGGCAGGGGGCTAGGGATGAGCAGTTCTTC,CASSFGGQGARDEQFF
TRBJ1-5,TRBV19,TRBD1,NA,TGTGCCAGTAGTACTCAGGGGGGCAATCAGCCCCAGCATTTT,CASSTQGGNQPQHF
TRBJ1-5,TRBV7-2,NA,NA,TGTGCCAGCAGCCCTCAGGGCAAAAACAATCAGCCCCAGCATTTT,CASSPQGKNNQPQHF
TRBJ2-2,TRBV2,NA,NA,TGTGCCAGCAGGAAATCTAGCGCTCAGAACACCGGGGAGCTGTTTTTT,CASRKSSAQNTGELFF
TRBJ2-1,TRBV5-6,NA,NA,TGTGCCAGCAGCTTGGACAGAGACTACAATGAGCAGTTCTTC,CASSLDRDYNEQFF
TRBJ2-3,TRBV28,NA,NA,TGTGCCAGCAGTTTTCGCAGGGGAAGTAGCACAGATACGCAGTATTTT,CASSFRRGSSTDTQYF
TRBJ2-4,TRBV7-9,NA,NA,TGTGCCAGCAGCCCCCCCACAGGAGCCAAAAACATTCAGTACTTC,CASSPPTGAKNIQYF
TRBJ2-3,TRBV27,NA,NA,TGTGCCAGCAGCTACGGAGCGGTGGATACGCAGTATTTT,CASSYGAVDTQYF
TRBJ2-1,TRBV11-1,TRBD1,NA,TGTGCCAGCAGCTTGGGGACAGGGTACAATGAGCAGTTCTTC,CASSLGTGYNEQFF
TRBJ2-7,TRBV15,NA,once,TGTGCCACCAGCGGTTCAGGTTCCTACGAGCAGTACTTC,CATSGSGSYEQYF
TRBJ2-7,TRBV5-1,NA,NA,TGCGCCAGCAGCGCGGGTGGGGGGGCTCACTCCTACGAGCAGTACTTC,CASSAGGGAHSYEQYF